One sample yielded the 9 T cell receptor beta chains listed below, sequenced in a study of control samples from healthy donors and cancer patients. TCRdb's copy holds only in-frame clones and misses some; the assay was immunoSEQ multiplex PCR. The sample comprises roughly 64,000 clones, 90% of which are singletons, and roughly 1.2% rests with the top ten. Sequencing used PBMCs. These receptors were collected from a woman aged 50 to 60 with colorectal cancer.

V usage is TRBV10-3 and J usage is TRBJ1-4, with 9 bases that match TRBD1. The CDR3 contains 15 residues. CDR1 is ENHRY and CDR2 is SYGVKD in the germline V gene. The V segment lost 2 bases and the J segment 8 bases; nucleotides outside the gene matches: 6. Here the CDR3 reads CAISETGGQGEKLFF. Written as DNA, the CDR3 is TGTGCCATCAGTGAGACGGGGGGACAGGGCGAAAAACTGTTTTTT.

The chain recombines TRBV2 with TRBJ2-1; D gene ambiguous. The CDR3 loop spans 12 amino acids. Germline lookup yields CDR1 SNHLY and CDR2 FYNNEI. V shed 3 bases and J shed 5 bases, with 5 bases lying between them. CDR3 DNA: TGTGCCAGCAGTGACATGAACAATGAGCAGTTCTTC. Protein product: CASSDMNNEQFF.

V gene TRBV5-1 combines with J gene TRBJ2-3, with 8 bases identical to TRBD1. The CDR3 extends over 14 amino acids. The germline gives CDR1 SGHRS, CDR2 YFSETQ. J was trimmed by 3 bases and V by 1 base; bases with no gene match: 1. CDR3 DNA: TGCGCCAGCAGCTTGCAGGGGGCGACAGATACGCAGTATTTT. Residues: CASSLQGATDTQYF.

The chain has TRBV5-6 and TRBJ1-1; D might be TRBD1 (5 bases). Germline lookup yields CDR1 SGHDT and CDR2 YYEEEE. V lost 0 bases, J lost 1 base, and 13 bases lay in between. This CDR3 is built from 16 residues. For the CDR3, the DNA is TGTGCCAGCAGCTTGGTAGCGCGGACACCGAACACTGAAGCTTTCTTT. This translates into CASSLVARTPNTEAFF. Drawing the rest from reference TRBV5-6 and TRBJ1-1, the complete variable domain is DAGVTQSPTHLIKTRGQQVTLRCSPKSGHDTVSWYQQALGQGPQFIFQYYEEEERQRGNFPDRFSGHQFPNYSSELNVNALLLGDSALYLCASSLVARTPNTEAFFGQGTRLTVV.

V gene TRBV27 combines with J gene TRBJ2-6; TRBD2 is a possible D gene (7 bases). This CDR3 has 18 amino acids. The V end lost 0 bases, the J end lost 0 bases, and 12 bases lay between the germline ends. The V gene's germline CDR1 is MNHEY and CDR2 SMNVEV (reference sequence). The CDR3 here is CASSLSEGGSSGANVLTF. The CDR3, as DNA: TGTGCCAGCAGTTTATCCGAGGGGGGGAGCTCTGGGGCCAACGTCCTGACTTTC.

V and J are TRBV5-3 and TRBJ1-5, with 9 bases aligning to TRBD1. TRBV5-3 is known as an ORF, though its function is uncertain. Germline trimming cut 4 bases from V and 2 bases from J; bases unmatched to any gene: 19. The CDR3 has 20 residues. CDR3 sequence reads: CARSPQGDRDGFWCNQPQHF. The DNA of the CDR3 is TGTGCCAGAAGCCCGCAAGGGGACAGGGATGGGTTCTGGTGCAATCAGCCCCAGCATTTT.

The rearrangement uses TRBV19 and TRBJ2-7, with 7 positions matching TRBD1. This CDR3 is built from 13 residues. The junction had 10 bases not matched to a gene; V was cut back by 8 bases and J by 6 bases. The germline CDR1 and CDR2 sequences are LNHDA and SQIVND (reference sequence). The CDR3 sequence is CASGKDRSLEQYF. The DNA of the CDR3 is TGTGCCAGTGGTAAGGACAGGTCCCTCGAGCAGTACTTC.

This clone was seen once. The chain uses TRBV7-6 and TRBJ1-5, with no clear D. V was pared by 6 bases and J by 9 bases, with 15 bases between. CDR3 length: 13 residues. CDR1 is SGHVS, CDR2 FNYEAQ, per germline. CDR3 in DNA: TGTGCCAGCAGTTCCTACATCGGCCGGCCCCAGCATTTT. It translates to CASSSYIGRPQHF.

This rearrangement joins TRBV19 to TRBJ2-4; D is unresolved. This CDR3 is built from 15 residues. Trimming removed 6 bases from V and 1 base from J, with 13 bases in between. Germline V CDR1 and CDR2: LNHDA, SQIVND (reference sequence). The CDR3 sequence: CASRSVGIAKNIQYF. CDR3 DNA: TGTGCCAGTAGAAGTGTGGGGATTGCCAAAAACATTCAGTACTTC.